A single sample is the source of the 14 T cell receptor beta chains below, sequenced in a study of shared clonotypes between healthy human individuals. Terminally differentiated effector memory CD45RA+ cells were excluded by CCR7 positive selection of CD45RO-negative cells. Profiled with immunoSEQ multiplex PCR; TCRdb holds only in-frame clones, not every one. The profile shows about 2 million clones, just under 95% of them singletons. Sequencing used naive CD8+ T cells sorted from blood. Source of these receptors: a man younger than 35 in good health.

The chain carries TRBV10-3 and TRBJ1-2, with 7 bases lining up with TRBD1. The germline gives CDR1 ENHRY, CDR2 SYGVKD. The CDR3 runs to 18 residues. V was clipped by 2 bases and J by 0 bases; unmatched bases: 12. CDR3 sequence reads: CAISEEGGESLTNYGYTF. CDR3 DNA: TGTGCCATCAGTGAGGAAGGGGGCGAATCGCTAACTAACTATGGCTACACCTTC.

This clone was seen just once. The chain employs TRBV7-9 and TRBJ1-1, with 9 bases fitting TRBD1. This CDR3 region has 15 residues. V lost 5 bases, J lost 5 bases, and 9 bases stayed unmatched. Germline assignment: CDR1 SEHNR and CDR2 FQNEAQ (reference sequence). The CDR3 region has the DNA TGTGCCAGCAGCAACATAAAGACAGGGGGGACTGAAGCTTTCTTT. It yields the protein CASSNIKTGGTEAFF. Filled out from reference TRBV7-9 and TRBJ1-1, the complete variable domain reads DTGVSQNPRHKITKRGQNVTFRCDPISEHNRLYWYRQTLGQGPEFLTYFQNEAQLEKSRLLSDRFSAERPKGSFSTLEIQRTEQGDSAMYLCASSNIKTGGTEAFFGQGTRLTVV.

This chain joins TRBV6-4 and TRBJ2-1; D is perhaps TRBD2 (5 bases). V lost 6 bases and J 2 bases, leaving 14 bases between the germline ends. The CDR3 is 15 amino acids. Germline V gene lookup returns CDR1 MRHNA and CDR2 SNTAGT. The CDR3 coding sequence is TGTGCCAGCAGGCCTCGGGCGGAGGCCTACAATGAGCAGTTCTTC. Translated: CASRPRAEAYNEQFF.

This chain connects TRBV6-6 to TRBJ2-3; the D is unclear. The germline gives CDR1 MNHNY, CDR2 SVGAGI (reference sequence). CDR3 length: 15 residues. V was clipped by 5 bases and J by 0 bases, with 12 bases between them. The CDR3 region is CASSARDWSTDTQYF. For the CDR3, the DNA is TGTGCCAGCAGTGCAAGGGATTGGAGCACAGATACGCAGTATTTT.

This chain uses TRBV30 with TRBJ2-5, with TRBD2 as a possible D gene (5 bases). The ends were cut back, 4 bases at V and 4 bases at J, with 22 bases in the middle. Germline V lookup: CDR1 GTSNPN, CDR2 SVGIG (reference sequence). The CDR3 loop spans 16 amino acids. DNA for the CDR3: TGTGCCTGGATCGGTGAATCGGCGAGGGAAGGAGAGACCCAGTACTTC. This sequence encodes CAWIGESAREGETQYF.

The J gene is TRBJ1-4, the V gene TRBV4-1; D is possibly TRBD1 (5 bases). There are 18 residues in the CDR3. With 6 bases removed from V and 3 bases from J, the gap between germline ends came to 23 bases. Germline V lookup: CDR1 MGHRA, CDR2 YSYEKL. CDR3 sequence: CASRLRRSEDISNEKLFF. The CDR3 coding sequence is TGCGCCAGCAGGTTACGTCGGTCCGAGGACATCTCTAATGAAAAACTGTTTTTT.

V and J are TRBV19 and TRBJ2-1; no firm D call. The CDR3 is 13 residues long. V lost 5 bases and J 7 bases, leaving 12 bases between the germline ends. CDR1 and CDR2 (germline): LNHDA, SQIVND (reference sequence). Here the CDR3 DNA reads TGTGCCAGTAGTGCGAGCCCGGCGAATGAGCAGTTCTTC. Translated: CASSASPANEQFF. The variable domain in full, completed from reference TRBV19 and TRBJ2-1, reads DGGITQSPKYLFRKEGQNVTLSCEQNLNHDAMYWYRQDPGQGLRLIYYSQIVNDFQKGDIAEGYSVSREKKESFPLTVTSAQKNPTAFYLCASSASPANEQFFGPGTRLTVL.

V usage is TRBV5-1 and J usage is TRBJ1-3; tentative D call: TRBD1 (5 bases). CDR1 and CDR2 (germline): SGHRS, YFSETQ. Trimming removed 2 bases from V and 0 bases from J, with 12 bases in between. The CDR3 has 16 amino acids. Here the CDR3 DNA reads TGCGCCAGCAGCTTCGAGGGACTACTCTCTGGAAACACCATATATTTT. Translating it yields CASSFEGLLSGNTIYF. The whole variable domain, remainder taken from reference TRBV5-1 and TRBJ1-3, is KAGVTQTPRYLIKTRGQQVTLSCSPISGHRSVSWYQQTPGQGLQFLFEYFSETQRNKGNFPGRFSGRQFSNSRSEMNVSTLELGDSALYLCASSFEGLLSGNTIYFGEGSWLTVV.

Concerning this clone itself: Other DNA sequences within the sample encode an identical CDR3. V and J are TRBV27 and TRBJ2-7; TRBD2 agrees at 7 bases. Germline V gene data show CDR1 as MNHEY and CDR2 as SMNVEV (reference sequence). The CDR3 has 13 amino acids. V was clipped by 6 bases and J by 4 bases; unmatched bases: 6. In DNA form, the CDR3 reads TGTGCCAGCAGCCCTGGGAGGGGATACGAGCAGTACTTC. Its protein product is CASSPGRGYEQYF.

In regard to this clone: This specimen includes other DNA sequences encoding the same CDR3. CDR3 nucleotides: TGCAGCGTTGAGGCGGACTCCTACGAGCAGTACTTC. Translating it yields CSVEADSYEQYF. The chain uses TRBV29-1 and TRBJ2-7, with D unclear. Trimming took 3 bases from V and 0 from J, leaving 6 bases between them. Germline loops: CDR1 SQVTM, CDR2 ANQGSEA. The CDR3 spans 12 residues.

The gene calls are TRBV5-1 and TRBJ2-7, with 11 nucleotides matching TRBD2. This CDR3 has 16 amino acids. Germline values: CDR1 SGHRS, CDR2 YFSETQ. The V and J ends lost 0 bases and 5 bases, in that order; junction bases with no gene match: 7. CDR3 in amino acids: CASSLATTSGDHEQYF. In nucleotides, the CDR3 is TGCGCCAGCAGCTTGGCCACGACTAGCGGGGACCACGAGCAGTACTTC.

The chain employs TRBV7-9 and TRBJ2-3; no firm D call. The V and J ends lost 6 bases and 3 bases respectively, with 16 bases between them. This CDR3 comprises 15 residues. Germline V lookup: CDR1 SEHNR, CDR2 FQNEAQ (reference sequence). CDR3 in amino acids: CASSLGPGPTDTQYF. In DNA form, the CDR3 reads TGTGCCAGCAGTCTTGGTCCGGGCCCGACAGATACGCAGTATTTT.

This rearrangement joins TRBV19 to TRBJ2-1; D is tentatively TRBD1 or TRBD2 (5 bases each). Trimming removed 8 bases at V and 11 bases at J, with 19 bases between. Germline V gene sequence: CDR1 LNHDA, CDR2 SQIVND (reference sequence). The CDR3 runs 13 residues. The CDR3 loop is CASSGTSGWQQFF. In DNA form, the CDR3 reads TGTGCCAGTTCCGGGACCTCCGGGTGGCAGCAGTTCTTC. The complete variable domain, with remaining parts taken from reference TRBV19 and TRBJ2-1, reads DGGITQSPKYLFRKEGQNVTLSCEQNLNHDAMYWYRQDPGQGLRLIYYSQIVNDFQKGDIAEGYSVSREKKESFPLTVTSAQKNPTAFYLCASSGTSGWQQFFGPGTRLTVL.

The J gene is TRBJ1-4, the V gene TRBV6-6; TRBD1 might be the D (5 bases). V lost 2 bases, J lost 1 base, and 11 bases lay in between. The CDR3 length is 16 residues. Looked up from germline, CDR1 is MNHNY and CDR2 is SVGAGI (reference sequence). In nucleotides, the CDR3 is TGTGCCAGCAGTTACGGGGGGGAAGGAACTAATGAAAAACTGTTTTTT. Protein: CASSYGGEGTNEKLFF.